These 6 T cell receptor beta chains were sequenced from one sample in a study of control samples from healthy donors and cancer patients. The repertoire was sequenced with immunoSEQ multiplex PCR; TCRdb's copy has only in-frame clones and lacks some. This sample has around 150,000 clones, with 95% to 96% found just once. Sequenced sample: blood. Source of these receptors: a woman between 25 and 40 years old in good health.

CDR3 protein: CASSLQGNTEAFF. Here the CDR3 DNA reads TGTGCCAGCAGCCTACAGGGGAACACTGAAGCTTTCTTT. The rearrangement links TRBV14 to TRBJ1-1, with a tentative D call TRBD1 (6 bases). Trimming removed 4 bases from V and 1 base from J, with 7 bases in between. From germline, CDR1 is SGHDN and CDR2 FVKESK. CDR3 length: 13 amino acids. Full variable domain (missing parts from reference TRBV14 and TRBJ1-1): EAGVTQFPSHSVIEKGQTVTLRCDPISGHDNLYWYRRVMGKEIKFLLHFVKESKQDESGMPNNRFLAERTGGTYSTLKVQPAELEDSGVYFCASSLQGNTEAFFGQGTRLTVV.

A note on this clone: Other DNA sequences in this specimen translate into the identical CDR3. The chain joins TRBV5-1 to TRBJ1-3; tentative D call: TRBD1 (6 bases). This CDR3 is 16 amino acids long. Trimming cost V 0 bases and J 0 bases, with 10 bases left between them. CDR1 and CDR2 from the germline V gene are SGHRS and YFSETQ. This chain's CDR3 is CASSLGTVSSGNTIYF. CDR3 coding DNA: TGCGCCAGCAGCTTGGGGACAGTCAGCTCTGGAAACACCATATATTTT. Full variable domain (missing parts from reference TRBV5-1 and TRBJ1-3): KAGVTQTPRYLIKTRGQQVTLSCSPISGHRSVSWYQQTPGQGLQFLFEYFSETQRNKGNFPGRFSGRQFSNSRSEMNVSTLELGDSALYLCASSLGTVSSGNTIYFGEGSWLTVV.

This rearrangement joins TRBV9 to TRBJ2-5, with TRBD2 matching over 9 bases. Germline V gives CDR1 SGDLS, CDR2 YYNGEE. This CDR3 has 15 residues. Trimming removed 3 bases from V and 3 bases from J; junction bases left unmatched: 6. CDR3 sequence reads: CASSEGLAEEETQYF. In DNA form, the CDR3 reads TGTGCCAGCAGCGAGGGACTAGCTGAGGAAGAGACCCAGTACTTC.

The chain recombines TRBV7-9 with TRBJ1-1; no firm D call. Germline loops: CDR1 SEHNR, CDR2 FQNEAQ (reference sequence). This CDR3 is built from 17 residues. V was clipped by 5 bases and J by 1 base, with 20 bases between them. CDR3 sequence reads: CASSDLGSKGPNTEAFF. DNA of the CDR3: TGTGCCAGCAGCGACCTCGGTTCGAAGGGTCCGAACACTGAAGCTTTCTTT.

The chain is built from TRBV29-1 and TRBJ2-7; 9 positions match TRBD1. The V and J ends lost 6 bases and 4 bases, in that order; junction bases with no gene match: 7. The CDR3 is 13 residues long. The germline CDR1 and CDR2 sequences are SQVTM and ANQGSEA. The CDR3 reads CSVWDRAAYEQYF. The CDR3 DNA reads TGCAGCGTCTGGGACAGGGCGGCTTACGAGCAGTACTTC.

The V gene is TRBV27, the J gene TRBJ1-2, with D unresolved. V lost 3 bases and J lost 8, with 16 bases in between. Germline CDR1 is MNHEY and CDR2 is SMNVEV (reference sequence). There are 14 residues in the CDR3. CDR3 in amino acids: CASSLTPSRLGYTF. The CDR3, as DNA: TGTGCCAGCAGTTTGACCCCCTCGAGGTTGGGCTACACCTTC.